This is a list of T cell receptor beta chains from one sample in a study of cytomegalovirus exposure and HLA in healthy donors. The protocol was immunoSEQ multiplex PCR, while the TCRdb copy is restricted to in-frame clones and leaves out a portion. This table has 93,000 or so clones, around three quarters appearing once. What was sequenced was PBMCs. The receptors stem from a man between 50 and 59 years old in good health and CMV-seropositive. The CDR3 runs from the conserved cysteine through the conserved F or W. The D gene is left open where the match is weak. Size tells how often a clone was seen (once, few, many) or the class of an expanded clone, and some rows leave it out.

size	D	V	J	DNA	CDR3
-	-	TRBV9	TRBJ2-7	TGTGCCAGCAGCGACTCCGCCACCTACGAGCAGTACTTC	CASSDSATYEQYF
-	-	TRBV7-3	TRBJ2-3	TGTGCCAGCAGCCGTGGACGGGGACTTGCCACAGATACGCAGTATTTT	CASSRGRGLATDTQYF
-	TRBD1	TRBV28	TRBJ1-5	TGTGCCAGCAGAAAGCCGGGACAGATTAATCAGCCCCAGCATTTT	CASRKPGQINQPQHF
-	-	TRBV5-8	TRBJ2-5	TGTGCCAGCAGCTTGGCGGGCGGCGGGAACCAAGAGACCCAGTACTTC	CASSLAGGGNQETQYF
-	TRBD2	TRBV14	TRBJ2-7	TGTGCCAGCAGCTATAGCGGGAGTCACGAGCAGTACTTC	CASSYSGSHEQYF
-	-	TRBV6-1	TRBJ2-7	TGTGCCAGTTGGGGCTTGGGGGCTATGTACGAGCAGTACTTC	CASWGLGAMYEQYF
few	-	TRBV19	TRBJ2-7	TGTGCCAGTACCTTAGACAGGAACTCCTACGAGCAGTACTTC	CASTLDRNSYEQYF
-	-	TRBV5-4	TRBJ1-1	TGTGCCAGCAGCTTGTACGGGGGAATGAACACTGAAGCTTTCTTT	CASSLYGGMNTEAFF
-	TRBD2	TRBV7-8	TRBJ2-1	TGTGCCAGCAGCTATAGCGGGCTATCGAATGAGCAGTTCTTC	CASSYSGLSNEQFF
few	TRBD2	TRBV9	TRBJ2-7	TGTGCCAGCAGCGCCGGAACGACTAGCTTCTACGAGCAGTACTTC	CASSAGTTSFYEQYF
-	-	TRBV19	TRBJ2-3	TGTGCCAGTAGCTGGGGACACATTACAGATACGCAGTATTTT	CASSWGHITDTQYF
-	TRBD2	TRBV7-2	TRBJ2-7	TGTGCCAGCAGCATTACTAGCGGCAAAAGCGAGCAGTACTTC	CASSITSGKSEQYF
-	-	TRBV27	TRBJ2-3	TGTGCCAGCAGTTTATCATTTCCGGGAGATACGCAGTATTTT	CASSLSFPGDTQYF
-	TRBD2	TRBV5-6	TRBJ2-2	TGTGCCAGCAGTGTAGCGGGAGGGAACACCGGGGAGCTGTTTTTT	CASSVAGGNTGELFF
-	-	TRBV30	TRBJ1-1	TGTGCCTGGGGGGCTAGGACTGAAGCTTTCTTT	CAWGARTEAFF
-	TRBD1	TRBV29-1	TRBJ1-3	TGCGGTGGACAGGGCTCTGGAAACACCATATATTTT	CGGQGSGNTIYF
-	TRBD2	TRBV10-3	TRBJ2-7	TGTGCCATCAGTTTCGGGACTAGCGGGAGGAGCTCCTACGAGCAGTACTTC	CAISFGTSGRSSYEQYF
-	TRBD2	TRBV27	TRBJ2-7	TGTGCCAGCAGTCCTCGGGGTAGCGGGGGGCTATACGAGCAGTACTTC	CASSPRGSGGLYEQYF
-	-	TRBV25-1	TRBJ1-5	TGTGCCAGCAGGTCAGGGAACCAGCCCCAGCATTTT	CASRSGNQPQHF
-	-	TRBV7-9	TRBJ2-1	TGTTCCAGCAGCAAAACTAGTCCCGGGAGTTTAGGGCAGTTCTTC	CSSSKTSPGSLGQFF
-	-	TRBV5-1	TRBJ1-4	TGCGCCAGCAGCTTAGAAGGGGGTACCAGTGAAAAACTGTTTTTT	CASSLEGGTSEKLFF
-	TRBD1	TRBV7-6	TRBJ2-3	TGTGCCAGCAGCTTAGCTGGACAGGGGGCGAGGGATACGCAGTATTTT	CASSLAGQGARDTQYF
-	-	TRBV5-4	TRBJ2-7	TGTGCCAGCAGCTTGCCCAACTCCTACGAGCAGTACTTC	CASSLPNSYEQYF
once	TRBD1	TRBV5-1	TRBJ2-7	TGCGCCAGCAGCTTTAGGACAGGGGTTGGGGAGCAGTACTTC	CASSFRTGVGEQYF
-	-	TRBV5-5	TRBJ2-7	TGTGCCAGCAGCCCAGTATCGGGGGGCTCGTACGAGCAGTACTTC	CASSPVSGGSYEQYF
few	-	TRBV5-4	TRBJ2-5	TGTGCCAGCAGCTTGGCCCAGTGGGAGACCCAGTACTTC	CASSLAQWETQYF
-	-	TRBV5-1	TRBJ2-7	TGCGCCAGCAGCTTGGCCGACAGCTCCTACGAGCAGTACTTC	CASSLADSSYEQYF
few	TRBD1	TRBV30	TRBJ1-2	TGTGCCTGGCTTAAGGGACAGACCTATGGCTACACCTTC	CAWLKGQTYGYTF
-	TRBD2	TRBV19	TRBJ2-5	TGTGCCAGTAGTATAGGCGGGAGCGGGTACCAAGAGACCCAGTACTTC	CASSIGGSGYQETQYF
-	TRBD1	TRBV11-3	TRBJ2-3	TGTGCCAGCAGCAACCCAGGGGGCAATACGCAGTATTTT	CASSNPGGNTQYF
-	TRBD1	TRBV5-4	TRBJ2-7	TGTGCCAGCAGCAGGGACAGGCGCTCCTACGAGCAGTACTTC	CASSRDRRSYEQYF
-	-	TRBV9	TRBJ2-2	TGTGCCAGCAGCGTAGATAACGGTTTGAACACCGGGGAGCTGTTTTTT	CASSVDNGLNTGELFF
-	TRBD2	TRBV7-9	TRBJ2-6	TGTGCCAGCAGCTCCCTAGCGGGAGGCCCTAACTCTGGGGCCAACGTCCTGACTTTC	CASSSLAGGPNSGANVLTF
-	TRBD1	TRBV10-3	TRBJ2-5	TGTGCCACTGGGGGGACAGGGAGGGGAGAGACCCAGTACTTC	CATGGTGRGETQYF
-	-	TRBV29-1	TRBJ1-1	TGCAGCGTGCTTTACAGGGCCACTGAAGCTTTCTTT	CSVLYRATEAFF
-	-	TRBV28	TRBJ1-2	TGTGCCAGCAGTATCCAGACTTCGGCTGGCTACACCTTC	CASSIQTSAGYTF
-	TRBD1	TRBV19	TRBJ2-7	TGTGCCAGTAGTACCGGGGGACAGGGTTCCTACGAGCAGTACTTC	CASSTGGQGSYEQYF
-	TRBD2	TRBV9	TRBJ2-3	TGTGCCAGCAGCGGACACCTTGGCGGGAGGGCTAGCACAGATACGCAGTATTTT	CASSGHLGGRASTDTQYF
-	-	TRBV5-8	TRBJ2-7	TGTGCCAGCAGCTGGGACAACTACGAGCAGTACTTC	CASSWDNYEQYF
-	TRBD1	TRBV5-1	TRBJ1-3	TGCGCCAGCAGCGTCCAGGGGGAAGGAAACACCATATATTTT	CASSVQGEGNTIYF
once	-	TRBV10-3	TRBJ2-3	TGTGCCATCAGTGAAGCCAATTCCCCCACAGATACGCAGTATTTT	CAISEANSPTDTQYF
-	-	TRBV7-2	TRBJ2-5	TGTGCCAGCAGCTTGAACAGAGCAATCGAGACCCAGTACTTC	CASSLNRAIETQYF
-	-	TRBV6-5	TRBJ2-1	TGTGCCAGCAGTCCGTACAGGGAACCCCGCAATGAGCAGTTCTTC	CASSPYREPRNEQFF
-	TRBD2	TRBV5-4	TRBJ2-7	TGTGCCAGCAGCCCGACCGGGACTAGAGCCTACGAGCAGTACTTC	CASSPTGTRAYEQYF
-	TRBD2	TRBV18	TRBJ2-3	TGTGCCAGCTCACCACCGGTAGCCCCGGGACTAGCGGGAGGCGAATCGTATACGCAGTATTTT	CASSPPVAPGLAGGESYTQYF
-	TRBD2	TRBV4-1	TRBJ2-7	TGCGCCAGCAGCCAAGCTATAGCGGGAACCTACGAGCAGTACTTC	CASSQAIAGTYEQYF
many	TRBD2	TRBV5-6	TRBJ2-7	TGTGCCAGCAGCTTTTCAGCGGGAGGATACGAGCAGTACTTC	CASSFSAGGYEQYF